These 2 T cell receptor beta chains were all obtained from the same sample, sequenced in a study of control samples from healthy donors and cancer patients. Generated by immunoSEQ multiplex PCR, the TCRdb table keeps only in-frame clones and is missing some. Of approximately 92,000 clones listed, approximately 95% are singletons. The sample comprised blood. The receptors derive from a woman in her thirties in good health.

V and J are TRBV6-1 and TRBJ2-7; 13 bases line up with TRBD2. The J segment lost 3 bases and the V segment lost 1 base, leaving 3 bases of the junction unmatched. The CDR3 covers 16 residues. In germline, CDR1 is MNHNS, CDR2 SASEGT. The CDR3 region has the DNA TGTGCCAGCAGTGAAGGGACTAGCGGGAGCCTCTACGAGCAGTACTTC. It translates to CASSEGTSGSLYEQYF.

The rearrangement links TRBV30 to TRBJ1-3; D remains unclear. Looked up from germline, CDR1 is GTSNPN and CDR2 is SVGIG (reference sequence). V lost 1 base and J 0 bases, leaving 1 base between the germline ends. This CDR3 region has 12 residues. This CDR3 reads CAWSDSGNTIYF. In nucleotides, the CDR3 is TGTGCCTGGAGTGACTCTGGAAACACCATATATTTT.